In terms of frequency, the clone carrying this TCR beta chain is medium-sized. Its target is unknown. TRB was amplified from roughly 270 ng of peripheral blood genomic DNA per sample. CDR1 and CDR2 (germline): MNHEY, SMNVEV (reference sequence). This CDR3 comprises 12 residues. Multiplex touch-down PCR amplified TRB using TRB-A and TRB-B pools in one tube. Using the multiplex PCR reads, TCRdb records one entry per CDR3 protein without DNA. The sample totals around 5,000 distinct CDR3 sequences. The sample comes from a study of T cell clusters in autoimmune cytopenias. Study outcomes and limitations: Clustering suggested that physiological T cell clusters were missing in primary autoimmune cytopenia patients.

The sample was also reused in another study, on T cell repertoires in aging, cancer and after chemotherapy. That work contributes: The whole study produced a dataset of approximately 10 million TCR reads. These repertoire data do not allow conclusions about immunological memory after chemotherapy.

The V and J genes are TRBV27 and TRBJ2-3. The specimen was peripheral blood. The receptor comes from a human donor with chronic lymphocytic leukemia. The donor label of this sample is uncertain. CDR3 region: CASSLNPDTQYF.